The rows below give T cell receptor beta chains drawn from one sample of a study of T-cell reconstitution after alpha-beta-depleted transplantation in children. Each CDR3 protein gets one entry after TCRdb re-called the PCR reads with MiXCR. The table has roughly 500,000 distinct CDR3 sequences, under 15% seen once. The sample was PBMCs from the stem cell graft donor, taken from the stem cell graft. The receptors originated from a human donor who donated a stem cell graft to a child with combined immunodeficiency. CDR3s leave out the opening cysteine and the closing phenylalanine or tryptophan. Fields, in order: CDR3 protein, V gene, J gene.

ASSHPGQHNEQF	TRBV4-1	TRBJ2-1
ASSQTLGSYEQY	TRBV3-1	TRBJ2-7
ASSLWTRKYNEQF	TRBV28	TRBJ2-1
ASSFRGGVGDTQY	TRBV28	TRBJ2-3
ASSLSMGRAYEQY	TRBV5-1	TRBJ2-7
ASSPGTSGQQF	TRBV12-3/TRBV12-4	TRBJ2-1
ASSGEASGNTIY	TRBV7-9	TRBJ1-3
SVLGLTSGRSLAETQY	TRBV29-1	TRBJ2-5
ASSPMVGDRGPLELF	TRBV7-3	TRBJ2-2
ASSQERPSGGITDTQY	TRBV4-3	TRBJ2-3
ASSLGGVANVLT	TRBV7-2	TRBJ2-6
ASSGTDNYEQY	TRBV5-1	TRBJ2-7
SARVQGRSYEQY	TRBV20-1	TRBJ2-7
ASSRTGGTYNEQF	TRBV7-9	TRBJ2-1
SARGVASGETYNEQF	TRBV20-1	TRBJ2-1
ASSVEGTDYQPQH	TRBV9	TRBJ1-5